One and the same sample provided the 17 T cell receptor beta chains below, sequenced in a study of T cells in Graves' hyperthyroidism and ophthalmopathy. Regions amplified from RNA transcripts were the TCR beta CDR3 regions. The TCR CDR3 was amplified in a first-round RT-PCR using the HTBI primer set. From the multiplex PCR reads, TCRdb called clonotypes with MiXCR, one entry per CDR3 protein. The repertoire includes a few hundred thousand distinct CDR3 sequences, under 25% of them detected once, and 50% sits in the top ten. The sequencing sample was made of blood. Source of these receptors: a woman in her fifties or sixties with Graves' hyperthyroidism.

At least ten counts were recorded for this clonotype. The rearrangement links TRBV11-3 to TRBJ2-3, with 9 bases fitting TRBD2. The CDR3 has 14 amino acids. The trim removed 4 bases at V and 5 bases at J, leaving 4 bases unmatched. Germline V gene data show CDR1 as SGHNT and CDR2 as YENEEA. In nucleotides, the CDR3 is TGTGCCAGCAGCTGGGGACTAGCAGGAGATACGCAGTATTTT. As protein: CASSWGLAGDTQYF.

This clonotype was counted many times. The chain recombines TRBV20-1 with TRBJ1-1; maybe TRBD1 (5 bases). This CDR3 spans 14 amino acids. Germline CDR1 reads DFQATT; CDR2 reads SNEGSKA (reference sequence). V lost 0 bases and J lost 1, with 9 bases in between. CDR3 residues: CSARDPGTNTEAFF. The CDR3 DNA follows: TGCAGTGCTAGAGATCCAGGGACGAACACTGAAGCTTTCTTT.

This rearrangement joins TRBV6-5 to TRBJ2-2, with a weak D call TRBD2 (6 bases). Trimming removed 1 base at V and 4 bases at J, with 13 bases between. The CDR3 loop spans 16 amino acids. Germline V gives CDR1 MNHEY, CDR2 SVGAGI. As DNA, the CDR3 is TGTGCCAGCAGTTACTTGGAGGCTAGCGTCACCGGGGAGCTGTTTTTT. This sequence encodes CASSYLEASVTGELFF.

The rearrangement links TRBV4-1 to TRBJ2-2, with D perhaps matching TRBD1 or TRBD2 (5 bases each). CDR1 and CDR2 (germline): MGHRA, YSYEKL. CDR3 length: 14 amino acids. V lost 1 base, J lost 4 bases, and 7 bases lay in between. This CDR3 reads CASSQVGTTGELFF. CDR3 nucleotide sequence: TGCGCCAGCAGCCAAGTTGGGACCACCGGGGAGCTGTTTTTT.

V is TRBV20-1 and J is TRBJ2-7; 7 bases agree with TRBD1. J gave up 3 bases and V 0 bases, and 11 bases lay outside the gene matches. This CDR3 has 16 amino acids. Per the germline V gene, CDR1 is DFQATT and CDR2 is SNEGSKA (reference sequence). The CDR3 region is CSARDDVAGGHYEQYF. DNA of the CDR3: TGCAGTGCTAGAGATGACGTGGCAGGGGGTCACTACGAGCAGTACTTC.

There are many counts of this clonotype. This chain links TRBV7-9 with TRBJ2-5, with a possible D match to TRBD1 (5 bases). CDR1 SEHNR and CDR2 FQNEAQ come from the germline V gene (reference sequence). V was trimmed by 1 base and J by 5 bases, leaving 14 bases between them. The CDR3 runs to 15 residues. CDR3 amino acids: CASSLVEFRAETQYF. In DNA form, the CDR3 reads TGTGCCAGCAGCTTAGTGGAGTTCAGGGCTGAGACCCAGTACTTC.

V usage is TRBV29-1 and J usage is TRBJ2-5; the D gene is possibly TRBD1 (6 bases). There are 14 residues in the CDR3. Germline assignment: CDR1 SQVTM and CDR2 ANQGSEA. Deletions cut 1 base from V and 1 base from J, with 10 bases between. The CDR3 loop is CSVEAGQLQETQYF. CDR3 DNA sequence: TGCAGCGTTGAAGCTGGACAGCTCCAAGAGACCCAGTACTTC.

The chain employs TRBV27 and TRBJ2-7, with TRBD1 as a possible D gene (6 bases). This CDR3 region has 14 residues. V lost 3 bases to trimming and J lost 8 bases, with 17 bases between them. The germline CDR1 and CDR2 sequences are MNHEY and SMNVEV (reference sequence). DNA for the CDR3: TGTGCCAGCAGTTTTGACAGGACGCAACGGCAGCAGTACTTC. It specifies CASSFDRTQRQQYF.

This clonotype has a count of ten or more. The V and J genes are TRBV7-9 and TRBJ2-1; TRBD2 is a possible D gene (5 bases). The CDR3 runs 14 residues. CDR1 and CDR2 from the germline V gene are SEHNR and FQNEAQ (reference sequence). V was shortened by 5 bases and J by 8 bases, with 16 bases between the two germline ends. The CDR3 sequence: CASSQRGSIDEQFF. The CDR3 nucleotides are TGTGCCAGCAGCCAGCGCGGGTCTATCGATGAGCAGTTCTTC.

Points on this clonotype: Since a much larger clone is just one base distant, this may be a read error. The conserved final phenylalanine or tryptophan is absent from the CDR3, which likely points to a read error. The chain is built from TRBV24-1 and TRBJ2-5; the D gene is possibly TRBD1 (6 bases). The V end was cut by 7 bases, the J end by 2 bases, with 16 bases between. This CDR3 has 15 amino acids. Germline V gives CDR1 KGHDR, CDR2 SFDVKD. The CDR3: CATRGATGSQETQYL. DNA for the CDR3: TGTGCCACCAGGGGGGCCACAGGTAGTCAAGAGACCCAGTACCTC.

This clonotype was observed a few times. This may come from a read error, since a much larger clone is one base off. J is TRBJ2-1 and V is TRBV7-9; the D gene is possibly TRBD2 (6 bases). The length of the CDR3 is 15 residues. Germline CDR1 reads SEHNR; CDR2 reads FQNEAQ (reference sequence). The CDR3 sequence is CASSAGGSSYIEQFF. The CDR3 region has the DNA TGTGCCAGCAGCGCCGGGGGAAGCTCCTACATTGAGCAGTTCTTC.

At least ten counts were recorded for this clonotype. The genes are TRBV10-3 and TRBJ2-3, with D unclear. V lost 3 bases to trimming and J lost 6 bases, with 7 bases between them. The CDR3 length is 12 residues. CDR1 ENHRY and CDR2 SYGVKD come from the germline V gene. The CDR3 loop is CAISDRSDTQYF. CDR3 bases: TGTGCCATCAGTGACCGGTCCGATACGCAGTATTTT.

This rearrangement joins TRBV27 to TRBJ2-3; TRBD2 is a possible D gene (5 bases). V dropped 6 bases and J dropped 2 bases, with 9 bases sitting between them. Germline CDR1 is MNHEY and CDR2 is SMNVEV (reference sequence). This CDR3 is built from 13 residues. CDR3 region: CASSADFTDTQYF. CDR3 bases: TGTGCCAGCAGCGCGGACTTCACAGATACGCAGTATTTT.

This clonotype was counted between two and nine times. The J gene is TRBJ2-5, the V gene TRBV5-1; TRBD1 matches at 7 bases. After removal of 0 bases from V and 2 bases from J, the junction contained 1 base not matched to a gene. The CDR3 has 14 amino acids. Germline V gene sequence: CDR1 SGHRS, CDR2 YFSETQ. CDR3 loop: CASSLVGQQETQYF. The CDR3 DNA follows: TGCGCCAGCAGCTTGGTGGGACAGCAAGAGACCCAGTACTTC.

The V and J genes are TRBV6-5 and TRBJ2-1, with 10 bases aligning to TRBD2. The ends lost 4 bases at V and 7 bases at J; junction bases unmatched: 7. The V gene's germline CDR1 is MNHEY and CDR2 SVGAGI. The CDR3 covers 15 residues. The CDR3 DNA reads as TGTGCCAGCAGTTTCCCGGGACTAGCGCGGAATGAGCAGTTCTTC. It is translated as CASSFPGLARNEQFF.

The chain has TRBV29-1 and TRBJ2-1; TRBD2 is a possible D gene (5 bases). Trimming pared 2 bases from V and 8 bases from J, leaving 10 bases between. In germline, CDR1 is SQVTM, CDR2 ANQGSEA. The CDR3 runs 12 residues. The CDR3 protein is CSVEWQADEQFF. The CDR3 bases are TGCAGCGTTGAATGGCAAGCGGATGAGCAGTTCTTC.

This clonotype was detected ten times or more. The rearrangement uses TRBV2 and TRBJ1-2; unclear D gene. Germline V lookup: CDR1 SNHLY, CDR2 FYNNEI. This CDR3 is 13 amino acids long. V shed 2 bases and J shed 8 bases, with 12 bases lying between them. As DNA, the CDR3 is TGTGCCAGCAGTGAAACCTGGGGTGAAGGCTACACCTTC. This translates into CASSETWGEGYTF.